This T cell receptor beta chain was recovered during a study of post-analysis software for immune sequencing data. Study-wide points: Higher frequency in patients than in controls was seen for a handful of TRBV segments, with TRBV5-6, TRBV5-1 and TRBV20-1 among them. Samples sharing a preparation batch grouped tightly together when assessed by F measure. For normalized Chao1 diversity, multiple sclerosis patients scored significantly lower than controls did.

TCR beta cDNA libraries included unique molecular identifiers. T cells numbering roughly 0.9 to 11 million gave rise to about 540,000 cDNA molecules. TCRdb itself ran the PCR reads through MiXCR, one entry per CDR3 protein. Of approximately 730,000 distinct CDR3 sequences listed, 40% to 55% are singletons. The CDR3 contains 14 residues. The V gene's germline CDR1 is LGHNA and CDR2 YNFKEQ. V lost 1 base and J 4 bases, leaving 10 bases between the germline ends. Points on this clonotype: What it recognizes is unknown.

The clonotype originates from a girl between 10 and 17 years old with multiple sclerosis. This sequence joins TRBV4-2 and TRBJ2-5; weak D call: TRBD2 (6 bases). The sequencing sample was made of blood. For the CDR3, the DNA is TGTGCCAGCAGCCAAGGAGCGGGTGGAGAGACCCAGTACTTC. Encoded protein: CASSQGAGGETQYF.